The 20 T cell receptor beta chains reported below all come from one sample, sequenced in a study of T cells in Graves' hyperthyroidism and ophthalmopathy. RNA transcripts yielded amplified TCR beta CDR3 regions. The HTBI primer set served for first-round RT-PCR of the TCR CDR3. TCRdb processed the multiplex PCR reads anew with MiXCR; each CDR3 protein has one entry. The table includes 500,000 to 650,000 distinct CDR3 sequences, about 14% detected once. Sequencing was performed on blood. The origin of the receptors is a woman in her fifties or sixties with Graves' ophthalmopathy.

This clonotype was recorded a few times. This chain uses TRBV14 with TRBJ1-1, with 7 bases fitting TRBD1. Germline trimming cut 3 bases from V and 3 bases from J; bases unmatched to any gene: 7. This CDR3 has 15 amino acids. Germline CDR1 reads SGHDN; CDR2 reads FVKESK. DNA of the CDR3: TGTGCCAGCAGCCATCCCCAGGGGGGACACACTGAAGCTTTCTTT. This gives the protein CASSHPQGGHTEAFF.

This clonotype appeared many times. V and J are TRBV24-1 and TRBJ2-7, with D unresolved. CDR1 and CDR2 (germline): KGHDR, SFDVKD. This CDR3 spans 13 amino acids. Trimming pared 5 bases from V and 1 base from J, leaving 8 bases between. The CDR3 loop reads CATSGHPSYEQYF. In nucleotides, the CDR3 is TGTGCCACCAGTGGCCATCCATCCTACGAGCAGTACTTC.

Many counts were recorded for this clonotype. The chain employs TRBV11-2 and TRBJ2-1; D is unresolved. The CDR3 is made up of 16 amino acids. Trimming removed 0 bases at V and 3 bases at J, with 12 bases between. In germline, CDR1 is SGHAT, CDR2 FQNNGV. CDR3 region: CASSLDRVHNYNEQFF. As DNA, the CDR3 is TGTGCCAGCAGCTTAGATCGTGTCCACAACTACAATGAGCAGTTCTTC.

This chain uses TRBV5-1 with TRBJ2-7; possibly TRBD1 for D (5 bases). There are 15 residues in the CDR3. The ends were cut back, 2 bases at V and 0 bases at J, with 12 bases in the middle. Germline CDR1 reads SGHRS; CDR2 reads YFSETQ. CDR3 in DNA: TGCGCCAGCAGCTTACAGGTGATGAGCTCCTACGAGCAGTACTTC. The encoded protein is CASSLQVMSSYEQYF. Together with reference TRBV5-1 and TRBJ2-7, the CDR3 gives the full variable domain: KAGVTQTPRYLIKTRGQQVTLSCSPISGHRSVSWYQQTPGQGLQFLFEYFSETQRNKGNFPGRFSGRQFSNSRSEMNVSTLELGDSALYLCASSLQVMSSYEQYFGPGTRLTVT.

This chain links TRBV28 with TRBJ1-2; 7 nucleotides match TRBD1. Germline-derived CDR1 and CDR2 are MDHEN and SYDVKM. V gave up 10 bases and J gave up 0 bases; unmatched junction bases: 8. The CDR3 runs to 14 residues. This CDR3 is CATTPGTANYGYTF. CDR3 nucleotide sequence: TGTGCCACCACTCCCGGGACAGCTAACTATGGCTACACCTTC.

This clonotype came up a few times. The chain combines TRBV10-3 with TRBJ2-4; 11 nucleotides line up with TRBD1. The CDR3 covers 18 residues. Germline CDR1 is ENHRY and CDR2 is SYGVKD. J gave up 2 bases and V 4 bases, and 10 bases lay outside the gene matches. The CDR3 coding sequence is TGTGCCATCAGTGGGACAGGGGGCCATAGTCCTCCCAAAAACATTCAGTACTTC. Protein: CAISGTGGHSPPKNIQYF.

In this sample, this clonotype turned up once. The chain couples TRBV14 to TRBJ2-5; perhaps TRBD2 as D (6 bases). V was clipped by 0 bases and J by 4 bases, with 12 bases between them. This CDR3 spans 15 amino acids. Germline V gene sequence: CDR1 SGHDN, CDR2 FVKESK. Here the CDR3 DNA reads TGTGCCAGCAGCCAAGATTTACTAGCTCCAGAGACCCAGTACTTC. Translation gives CASSQDLLAPETQYF.

The chain's CDR3 is CATSRDRGNEKLFF. CDR3 sequence (DNA): TGTGCCACCAGCAGAGATCGGGGGAATGAAAAACTGTTTTTT. This sequence joins TRBV15 and TRBJ1-4; perhaps TRBD1 as D (5 bases). This CDR3 region has 14 residues. The germline gives CDR1 LNHNV, CDR2 YYDKDF (reference sequence). The V end lost 0 bases, the J end lost 5 bases, and 7 bases lay between the germline ends.

A remark on this clonotype: This clone may be a read error of a much larger clone one base away. This chain links TRBV28 with TRBJ2-4, with D maybe TRBD2 (5 bases). Trimming removed 3 bases from V and 2 bases from J, with 14 bases in between. The CDR3 has 16 amino acids. Germline lookup yields CDR1 MDHEN and CDR2 SYDVKM. CDR3 in amino acids: CASSLRAEKSKNIQYF. In nucleotides, the CDR3 is TGTGCCAGCAGTTTGCGAGCGGAGAAATCCAAAAACATTCAGTACTTC.

This clonotype was seen ten or more times. The chain combines TRBV12-3 or TRBV12-4 with TRBJ2-2, with D perhaps TRBD1 or TRBD2 (5 bases each). With 6 bases removed from V and 1 base from J, the gap between germline ends came to 15 bases. The CDR3 is 16 residues long. The CDR3 DNA follows: TGTGCCAGCAGACATCGGGGAACAGGGAACACCGGGGAGCTGTTTTTT. This encodes CASRHRGTGNTGELFF.

This clonotype was detected many times. The rearrangement links TRBV20-1 to TRBJ2-1; D is perhaps TRBD2 (7 bases). The CDR3 is 16 residues long. In germline, CDR1 is DFQATT, CDR2 SNEGSKA (reference sequence). V gave up 5 bases and J gave up 4 bases, with 21 bases separating them. The CDR3 spells CSAYKRGGPRYNEQFF. The CDR3 region has the DNA TGCAGTGCTTATAAAAGGGGGGGCCCCAGATACAATGAGCAGTTCTTC.

This chain links TRBV27 with TRBJ1-6; TRBD1 agrees at 9 bases. CDR1 and CDR2 from the germline V gene are MNHEY and SMNVEV (reference sequence). V dropped 2 bases and J dropped 7; count of bases not matched to a gene: 6. There are 16 residues in the CDR3. In DNA, the CDR3 is TGTGCCAGCAGTTTACGCAACAGGGGGCGGAATTCACCCCTCCACTTT. Amino acid sequence: CASSLRNRGRNSPLHF.

This clonotype came up a few times. This sequence joins TRBV15 and TRBJ2-7; 9 bases align to TRBD1. CDR3 length: 12 residues. The germline CDR1 and CDR2 sequences are LNHNV and YYDKDF (reference sequence). With V trimmed by 5 bases and J by 4 bases, 0 bases remained unmatched. CDR3 amino acids: CATSGQGYEQYF. The CDR3 region has the DNA TGTGCCACCAGCGGACAGGGGTACGAGCAGTACTTC.

This clonotype has just a few counts. V gene TRBV5-6 combines with J gene TRBJ1-2; perhaps TRBD1 as D (5 bases). The CDR3 loop spans 16 amino acids. V was trimmed by 0 bases and J by 0 bases, leaving 12 bases between them. Looked up from germline, CDR1 is SGHDT and CDR2 is YYEEEE. CDR3 loop: CASSLDLPGTNYGYTF. The CDR3 nucleotides are TGTGCCAGCAGCTTGGATCTGCCAGGGACTAACTATGGCTACACCTTC.

The chain's CDR3 is CAIRGQRYNSPLHF. CDR3 nucleotides: TGTGCCATCAGGGGACAGAGGTATAATTCACCCCTCCACTTT. V usage is TRBV10-3 and J usage is TRBJ1-6, with 7 bases lining up with TRBD1. Germline loops: CDR1 ENHRY, CDR2 SYGVKD. The CDR3 runs to 14 residues. J gave up 4 bases and V 6 bases, and 3 bases lay outside the gene matches.

The sample holds a few counts of this clonotype. CDR3 sequence: CSASERYNEQFF. The CDR3 bases are TGCAGTGCTTCAGAGAGATACAATGAGCAGTTCTTC. The rearrangement uses TRBV20-1 and TRBJ2-1; D unclear. Germline loops: CDR1 DFQATT, CDR2 SNEGSKA (reference sequence). The germline V and J ends were trimmed by 5 bases and 4 bases, with 9 bases remaining between them. The CDR3 covers 12 residues.

This clonotype was detected only a few times. V gene TRBV5-1 combines with J gene TRBJ1-2; 7 positions match TRBD1. The germline V gene encodes CDR1 SGHRS and CDR2 YFSETQ. This CDR3 spans 13 amino acids. The V and J ends lost 4 bases and 10 bases, in that order; junction bases with no gene match: 10. CDR3 nucleotide sequence: TGCGCCAGCAGCCGAGATCGAACAGGGGACTACACCTTC. It encodes CASSRDRTGDYTF.

This clonotype was recorded many times. The chain is built from TRBV7-2 and TRBJ2-7; the D gene is possibly TRBD1 (5 bases). Trimming took off 5 bases at V and 2 bases at J, with 19 bases between the two ends. CDR3 length: 16 amino acids. Germline V gives CDR1 SGHTA, CDR2 FQGNSA. The CDR3 protein is CASSVGGAPSPYEQYF. The DNA for the CDR3 is TGTGCCAGCAGCGTTGGTGGGGCTCCTTCGCCCTACGAGCAGTACTTC.

This clonotype was found many times. The chain recombines TRBV7-6 with TRBJ2-7; 9 bases line up with TRBD2. This CDR3 contains 13 residues. V lost 8 bases, J lost 2 bases, and 4 bases stayed unmatched. Germline V gives CDR1 SGHVS, CDR2 FNYEAQ. The CDR3: CASGASGAYEQYF. The CDR3 DNA follows: TGTGCCAGCGGGGCTAGCGGGGCCTACGAGCAGTACTTC. Full variable domain (outside the CDR3, taken from reference TRBV7-6 and TRBJ2-7): GAGVSQSPRYKVTKRGQDVALRCDPISGHVSLYWYRQALGQGPEFLTYFNYEAQQDKSGLPNDRFSAERPEGSISTLTIQRTEQRDSAMYRCASGASGAYEQYFGPGTRLTVT.

This clonotype was observed a few times. The chain uses TRBV4-2 and TRBJ1-5; D is undetermined. The CDR3 contains 14 residues. V was cut by 1 base and J by 3 bases, with 7 bases left in between. Germline loops: CDR1 LGHNA, CDR2 YNFKEQ. CDR3 sequence reads: CASSQASDNQPQHF. For the CDR3, the DNA is TGTGCCAGCAGCCAAGCGTCCGACAATCAGCCCCAGCATTTT.